Below are 10 T cell receptor beta chains sequenced from a single sample in a study of blood T cell repertoires in COVID-19 (dated by TCRdb to 2020 to 2021). The library relied on the immunoSEQ multiplex PCR assay. Sourced from immuneACCESS, this table was stored by TCRdb with only in-frame sequences that have V and J called. A share of the clones is absent; for the studies checked, an unresolved V gene accounts for under half, and the remainder has no known explanation. Within this sample are roughly 300,000 clones, with 91% of them counted one time only. The ten largest clonotypes hold over 2% of the sample. Specimen: peripheral blood. These receptors came from a woman aged 30 to 39 with COVID-19, enrolled during active disease.

A single count supports this clone. This chain links TRBV6-6 with TRBJ1-2; 9 positions agree with TRBD1. V gave up 5 bases and J gave up 2 bases; unmatched junction bases: 3. The germline CDR1 and CDR2 sequences are MNHNY and SVGAGI (reference sequence). This CDR3 spans 14 amino acids. The CDR3 sequence is CASSHRGLNYGYTF. In DNA form, the CDR3 reads TGTGCCAGCAGTCACAGGGGGCTCAACTATGGCTACACCTTC.

V and J are TRBV18 and TRBJ1-2; TRBD1 aligns across 9 bases. The CDR3 is 14 amino acids. J was trimmed by 6 bases and V by 3 bases; bases with no gene match: 5. Germline CDR1 reads KGHSH; CDR2 reads LQKENI. Here the CDR3 reads CASSPLTGGNGYTF. Here the CDR3 DNA reads TGTGCCAGCTCACCCTTGACAGGGGGTAATGGCTACACCTTC. The full variable domain, its missing parts supplied by reference TRBV18 and TRBJ1-2, is NAGVMQNPRHLVRRRGQEARLRCSPMKGHSHVYWYRQLPEEGLKFMVYLQKENIIDESGMPKERFSAEFPKEGPSILRIQQVVRGDSAAYFCASSPLTGGNGYTFGSGTRLTVV.

The J gene is TRBJ2-2, the V gene TRBV3-1 (or the pseudogene TRBV3-2); 8 bases are a match to TRBD2. The CDR3 is made up of 17 amino acids. CDR1 and CDR2 from the germline V gene are LGHDT and YNNKEL (reference sequence). Trimming cost V 0 bases and J 4 bases; bases outside gene matches: 7. CDR3 region: CASSQDTAGVGTGELFF. The DNA for the CDR3 is TGTGCCAGCAGCCAAGATACAGCGGGAGTGGGCACCGGGGAGCTGTTTTTT.

V gene TRBV19 combines with J gene TRBJ1-5; D is undetermined. This CDR3 is 13 amino acids long. The V gene's germline CDR1 is LNHDA and CDR2 SQIVND (reference sequence). V was clipped by 6 bases and J by 3 bases, with 9 bases between them. As DNA, the CDR3 is TGTGCCAGTAGGGGTGGACTCAATCAGCCCCAGCATTTT. Translating gives CASRGGLNQPQHF.

The chain couples TRBV5-6 to TRBJ2-1, with D perhaps TRBD2 (5 bases). CDR3 length: 15 residues. Germline CDR1 reads SGHDT; CDR2 reads YYEEEE. Between the trimmed V and J ends, which lost 2 bases and 2 bases, there was a span of 11 bases. CDR3: CASSFGARAYNEQFF. CDR3 bases: TGTGCCAGCAGCTTTGGAGCGAGGGCCTACAATGAGCAGTTCTTC.

This clone is a singleton in its sample. The V and J genes are TRBV30 and TRBJ2-1, with unresolved D. The CDR3 has 13 residues. Looked up from germline, CDR1 is GTSNPN and CDR2 is SVGIG (reference sequence). Trimming took 4 bases from V and 6 from J, leaving 13 bases between them. CDR3 amino acids: CAWNHGGANEQFF. DNA of the CDR3: TGTGCCTGGAACCATGGCGGAGCCAATGAGCAGTTCTTC. The full variable domain, in which reference TRBV30 and TRBJ2-1 provide the parts outside the CDR3, is SQTIHQWPATLVQPVGSPLSLECTVEGTSNPNLYWYRQAAGRGLQLLFYSVGIGQISSEVPQNLSASRPQDRQFILSSKKLLLSDSGFYLCAWNHGGANEQFFGPGTRLTVL.

This clone was observed once. This chain links TRBV6-1 with TRBJ1-6; D remains unclear. The CDR3 length is 14 residues. Germline V lookup: CDR1 MNHNS, CDR2 SASEGT. Trimming removed 0 bases at V and 9 bases at J, with 9 bases between. Written as DNA, the CDR3 is TGTGCCAGCAGTGAAGCGCTTCGGTCTTCACCCCTCCACTTT. It translates to CASSEALRSSPLHF.

The chain uses TRBV30 and TRBJ2-3, with D maybe TRBD2 (6 bases). CDR1 is GTSNPN and CDR2 is SVGIG in the germline V gene (reference sequence). The CDR3 sequence is 14 residues long. V gave up 3 bases and J gave up 0 bases, with 10 bases separating them. Here the CDR3 DNA reads TGTGCCTGGAGAGGAGGGCTTAGCACAGATACGCAGTATTTT. It translates to CAWRGGLSTDTQYF.

The chain uses TRBV28 and TRBJ2-1; 7 bases are a match to TRBD1. Germline V lookup: CDR1 MDHEN, CDR2 SYDVKM. V lost 5 bases to trimming and J lost 1 base; unmatched junction nucleotides: 11. This CDR3 has 17 residues. In nucleotides, the CDR3 is TGTGCCAGCAGTCTCCCTCGACAGGGTATTTCCTACAATGAGCAGTTCTTC. It is translated as CASSLPRQGISYNEQFF.

This clone was counted a single time. V is TRBV5-1 and J is TRBJ2-1; D is unclear. V was pared by 4 bases and J by 9 bases, with 14 bases between. Germline V gene data show CDR1 as SGHRS and CDR2 as YFSETQ. The CDR3 spans 13 residues. For the CDR3, the DNA is TGCGCCAGCAGCGCGGATGCGAATCGTGAGCAGTTCTTC. This gives the protein CASSADANREQFF.